These 21 T cell receptor beta chains share one sample of origin, sequenced in a study of shared clonotypes between healthy human individuals. Profiling relied on immunoSEQ multiplex PCR, and the TCRdb table lists in-frame clones only, not all of them. This table holds 550,000 to 850,000 clones, roughly 72% found once. Sequenced: memory CD4+ T cells sorted from blood. Specified subset: CD45RA-negative fraction. These receptor sequences come from a woman aged 25 to 39 in good health.

The chain has TRBV21-1 and TRBJ2-3; the DNA was not used to check the table's D call, TRBD1. TRBV21-1 is an annotated pseudogene. The CDR3 is 13 amino acids. CDR3 protein: CASSKQGADTQYF. For the CDR3, the DNA is TGTGCCAGCAGCAAGCAGGGCGCAGATACGCAGTATTTT.

This clone was recorded a few times. This chain connects TRBV6-5 to TRBJ2-7; weak D call: TRBD1 (6 bases). The germline CDR1 and CDR2 sequences are MNHEY and SVGAGI. The CDR3 consists of 12 residues. Trimming took off 8 bases at V and 7 bases at J, with 15 bases between the two ends. CDR3 DNA: TGTGCCAGCGCCCAGGGGTTTGGGGAGCAGTACTTC. Translating gives CASAQGFGEQYF.

The chain combines TRBV27 with TRBJ2-3; D perhaps matches TRBD2 (7 bases). CDR3 length: 14 residues. CDR1 MNHEY and CDR2 SMNVEV come from the germline V gene (reference sequence). Trimming took off 8 bases at V and 6 bases at J, with 18 bases between the two ends. The DNA of the CDR3 is TGTGCCAGCGGGAGGGGGAGTTATGCGGATACGCAGTATTTT. It specifies CASGRGSYADTQYF.

This chain uses TRBV7-6 with TRBJ2-7; maybe TRBD1 (6 bases). CDR1 is SGHVS and CDR2 is FNYEAQ in the germline V gene. CDR3 size: 13 residues. V lost 5 bases and J 6 bases, leaving 14 bases between the germline ends. The CDR3 DNA is TGTGCCAGCAGCCCCGGGACAACGTTCGAGCAGTACTTC. Translating gives CASSPGTTFEQYF.

The CDR3 sequence is CASSRGQGADTQYF. The CDR3 DNA reads as TGCGCCAGCAGCCGGGGACAGGGAGCAGATACGCAGTATTTT. The chain couples TRBV5-1 to TRBJ2-3; 9 positions agree with TRBD1. Germline V gene lookup returns CDR1 SGHRS and CDR2 YFSETQ. V gave up 4 bases and J gave up 4 bases; unmatched junction bases: 4. CDR3 length: 14 amino acids.

This clone was recorded only once. The V and J genes are TRBV28 and TRBJ1-2; 8 bases are shared with TRBD1. The V gene end was trimmed by 7 bases and the J gene end by 4 bases; junction bases not matched to a gene: 5. The CDR3 covers 13 residues. The germline CDR1 and CDR2 sequences are MDHEN and SYDVKM. For the CDR3, the DNA is TGTGCCAGCATAGAAACAGGGGGCTATGGCTACACCTTC. Translated: CASIETGGYGYTF.

This chain links TRBV4-1 with TRBJ2-5, with D hard to call. Looked up from germline, CDR1 is MGHRA and CDR2 is YSYEKL. V lost 1 base, J lost 5 bases, and 8 bases lay in between. The CDR3 covers 13 residues. CDR3 coding DNA: TGCGCCAGCAGCCAAGGGGCCGTCGAGACCCAGTACTTC. This translates into CASSQGAVETQYF.

This clone was recorded at least ten times. V usage is TRBV11-2 and J usage is TRBJ2-7; TRBD2 matches 13 bases. The CDR3 is made up of 16 amino acids. J was trimmed by 6 bases and V by 1 base; bases with no gene match: 6. CDR1 SGHAT and CDR2 FQNNGV come from the germline V gene. This chain's CDR3 is CASSLVGLAGAGEQYF. The CDR3 DNA sequence: TGTGCCAGCAGCTTAGTAGGACTAGCGGGAGCAGGCGAGCAGTACTTC.

Concerning this clone itself: One end of the junction does not line up with germline, which may come from a read error. This CDR3 reads CATGRTGGEKLFF. CDR3 in DNA: TGTGCCACCGGCAGAACAGGGGGTGAAAAACTGTTTTTT. This rearrangement joins TRBV15 to TRBJ1-4; TRBD1 agrees at 8 bases. The CDR3 consists of 13 residues. Germline values: CDR1 LNHNV, CDR2 YYDKDF (reference sequence).

The genes are TRBV5-1 and TRBJ1-2; possible D gene TRBD1, 6 bases. CDR1 and CDR2 from the germline V gene are SGHRS and YFSETQ. V lost 1 base to trimming and J lost 6 bases, with 13 bases between them. CDR3 length equals 14 residues. CDR3 sequence (DNA): TGCGCCAGCAGCTTGTGGCCAGGGGAGCATGGCTACACCTTC. Residues: CASSLWPGEHGYTF.

The gene calls are TRBV7-9 and TRBJ1-5, with 9 bases that match TRBD1. V dropped 9 bases and J dropped 7; count of bases not matched to a gene: 10. This CDR3 region has 14 residues. Germline CDR1 and CDR2: SEHNR and FQNEAQ (reference sequence). The CDR3, as DNA: TGTGCCAGTTCACAGGGGGCGCGAATGCAGCCCCAGCATTTT. Its translation is CASSQGARMQPQHF. Full variable domain (outside the CDR3, taken from reference TRBV7-9 and TRBJ1-5): DTGVSQNPRHKITKRGQNVTFRCDPISEHNRLYWYRQTLGQGPEFLTYFQNEAQLEKSRLLSDRFSAERPKGSFSTLEIQRTEQGDSAMYLCASSQGARMQPQHFGDGTRLSIL.

This sequence joins TRBV19 and TRBJ2-1; 8 nucleotides line up with TRBD2. The V gene's germline CDR1 is LNHDA and CDR2 SQIVND (reference sequence). CDR3 length: 13 residues. The ends lost 5 bases at V and 16 bases at J; junction bases unmatched: 13. Written as DNA, the CDR3 is TGTGCCAGTAGTCCTACACTACGAGCGGGAGTATTCTTC. Translating it yields CASSPTLRAGVFF.

The rearrangement joins TRBV2 to TRBJ1-2; a weak D match, TRBD1 (6 bases). V was shortened by 5 bases and J by 6 bases, with 19 bases between the two germline ends. The CDR3 is 15 amino acids. Per the germline V gene, CDR1 is SNHLY and CDR2 is FYNNEI. CDR3 in amino acids: CASSLLIQGRNGYTF. CDR3 in DNA: TGTGCCAGCAGTTTGCTAATACAGGGTAGGAATGGCTACACCTTC.

The chain couples TRBV19 to TRBJ2-5, with 10 bases lining up with TRBD2. The CDR3 is 17 residues long. Germline values: CDR1 LNHDA, CDR2 SQIVND (reference sequence). Unmatched junction bases numbered 6, after V lost 1 base and J lost 1 base. This chain's CDR3 is CASSIGASGSPQETQYF. CDR3 sequence (DNA): TGTGCCAGTAGTATAGGAGCTAGCGGGAGTCCCCAAGAGACCCAGTACTTC.

The chain carries TRBV11-2 and TRBJ2-7, with 11 nucleotides matching TRBD2. Trimming took 5 bases from V and 1 from J; bases not matched to a gene: 13. The germline CDR1 and CDR2 sequences are SGHAT and FQNNGV. CDR3 length: 18 residues. For the CDR3, the DNA is TGTGCCAGCAGCCCCACATGGGCTAGCGGGAGGATTTCCTACGAGCAGTACTTC. It translates to CASSPTWASGRISYEQYF.

The chain carries TRBV21-1 and TRBJ2-7; the table gives TRBD1 as D, unverified against the DNA. TRBV21-1 is labeled a pseudogene. CDR3 length: 17 amino acids. The CDR3 loop reads CASSKDRGTGATYEQYF. The CDR3 nucleotides read TGTGCCAGCAGCAAAGATCGGGGGACAGGGGCAACCTACGAGCAGTACTTC.

The chain combines TRBV18 with TRBJ2-7; TRBD1 might be the D (6 bases). CDR1 KGHSH and CDR2 LQKENI come from the germline V gene. V was clipped by 2 bases and J by 6 bases, with 17 bases between them. The CDR3 has 15 amino acids. The CDR3 loop reads CASSPDRTPQGEQYF. Here the CDR3 DNA reads TGTGCCAGCTCACCAGACAGGACCCCTCAGGGCGAGCAGTACTTC.

This rearrangement joins TRBV30 to TRBJ1-6; no firm D call. The ends were cut back, 8 bases at V and 3 bases at J, with 11 bases in the middle. Germline V CDR1 and CDR2: GTSNPN, SVGIG (reference sequence). The CDR3 extends over 13 amino acids. CDR3 nucleotides: TGTGCCGGCTCCGAGGGCTATAATTCACCCCTCCACTTT. This codes for CAGSEGYNSPLHF. Looking up the rest from reference TRBV30 and TRBJ1-6 gives the full variable domain: SQTIHQWPATLVQPVGSPLSLECTVEGTSNPNLYWYRQAAGRGLQLLFYSVGIGQISSEVPQNLSASRPQDRQFILSSKKLLLSDSGFYLCAGSEGYNSPLHFGNGTRLTVT.

This clone was counted ten times or more. This chain connects TRBV5-1 to TRBJ2-3; 8 bases fit TRBD2. In germline, CDR1 is SGHRS, CDR2 YFSETQ. The CDR3 spans 16 residues. V shed 2 bases, J shed 1 base, and the junction held 6 bases outside the gene matches. The CDR3 sequence is CASSFVAGGGTDTQYF. Here the CDR3 DNA reads TGCGCCAGCAGCTTCGTGGCGGGAGGAGGCACAGATACGCAGTATTTT.

The rearrangement links TRBV19 to TRBJ2-7; unclear D gene. The V end lost 5 bases, the J end lost 3 bases, and 14 bases lay between the germline ends. The CDR3 covers 14 residues. CDR1 is LNHDA, CDR2 SQIVND, per germline (reference sequence). The CDR3 here is CASSVGTLDYEQYF. The CDR3 DNA is TGTGCCAGTAGTGTGGGAACCTTGGACTACGAGCAGTACTTC. Based on the CDR3 plus reference TRBV19 and TRBJ2-7, the full variable domain is DGGITQSPKYLFRKEGQNVTLSCEQNLNHDAMYWYRQDPGQGLRLIYYSQIVNDFQKGDIAEGYSVSREKKESFPLTVTSAQKNPTAFYLCASSVGTLDYEQYFGPGTRLTVT.

V gene TRBV4-1 combines with J gene TRBJ1-1; D gene uncertain. The CDR3 has 15 residues. Germline V gene sequence: CDR1 MGHRA, CDR2 YSYEKL. Trimming removed 2 bases at V and 2 bases at J, with 12 bases between. CDR3 sequence reads: CASSQRHLTNTEAFF. For the CDR3, the DNA is TGCGCCAGCAGCCAAAGGCACCTGACCAACACTGAAGCTTTCTTT.